A selection of T cell receptor beta chains follows, all from one sample in a study of CD8+ T cells in alopecia areata. TCRdb's copy holds only in-frame clones and misses some; the assay was immunoSEQ multiplex PCR. The profile shows 110,000 or so clones, roughly two fifths of them singletons. The specimen sequenced was CD4+ T cells sorted from blood. These receptors all stem from a human donor with alopecia areata. Each CDR3 is given with its conserved first and last residue. A D gene is named only where the DNA matches it firmly. A row's size may be missing; if present it is once, few, many or a size class.

>.|TRBV25-1|TRBD1|TRBJ2-7
TGTGCCAGCAGTCCACGACAGGGAACCTACGAGCAGTACTTC
CASSPRQGTYEQYF
>.|TRBV29-1|TRBD1|TRBJ2-3
TGCAGCGTTGACAGGGGGTTTGGCACAGATACGCAGTATTTT
CSVDRGFGTDTQYF
>few|TRBV5-1|TRBD2|TRBJ2-1
TGCGCCAGCAGCTTCCAATTAGCGGGGGGCTACAATGAGCAGTTCTTC
CASSFQLAGGYNEQFF
>.|TRBV28|.|TRBJ2-7
TGTGCCAGCCATTCAAGCTCCTACGAGCAGTACTTC
CASHSSSYEQYF
>few|TRBV7-3|.|TRBJ2-3
TGTGCCAGCAGCTTAACAGGGTCTGGAGATACGCAGTATTTT
CASSLTGSGDTQYF
>.|TRBV30|.|TRBJ1-2
TGTGCCTGGACAAGTCCCCTCTTAAGCTACACCTTC
CAWTSPLLSYTF
>.|TRBV9|.|TRBJ2-7
TGTGCCAGCAGCGTAGGCATGGGAGCCTACGAGCAGTACTTC
CASSVGMGAYEQYF
>few|TRBV28|TRBD2|TRBJ2-6
TGTGCCAGCAGGCACTTAGCGGGGGCCGGGGCCAACGTCCTGACTTTC
CASRHLAGAGANVLTF
>few|TRBV4-1|.|TRBJ2-5
TGCGCCACATCAGGGGGGGGCCTTGTTGAAGAGACCCAGTACTTC
CATSGGGLVEETQYF
>.|TRBV29-1|TRBD1|TRBJ1-5
TGCAGCGTTCGGTTTGAGGGGGCGGGCAATCAGCCCCAGCATTTT
CSVRFEGAGNQPQHF
>.|TRBV5-4|.|TRBJ2-3
TGTGCCAGCAGCTTGGCGCAAAGCACAGATACGCAGTATTTT
CASSLAQSTDTQYF
>few|TRBV7-9|TRBD2|TRBJ2-5
TGTGCCAGCAGCGCTAGTCGGCTAGCGGGACAAGAGACCCAGTACTTC
CASSASRLAGQETQYF
>.|TRBV7-9|.|TRBJ2-7
TGTGCCAGCACCTTGGACAGTGCGGGGGACGAGCAGTACTTC
CASTLDSAGDEQYF
>.|TRBV28|.|TRBJ2-4
TGTGCCAGCAGTCCAACTCGACTAGGGAGAGGGCCAGACATTCAGTACTTC
CASSPTRLGRGPDIQYF
>.|TRBV29-1|.|TRBJ1-2
TGCAGCGCCGTCCTCAGGTATTCTAACTATGGCTACACCTTC
CSAVLRYSNYGYTF
>.|TRBV20-1|.|TRBJ2-7
TGCAGTGCCTGGGGAGGCGAGCAGTACTTC
CSAWGGEQYF
>.|TRBV30|.|TRBJ2-1
TGTGCCTGGAATACGATATCGGATGAGCAGTTCTTC
CAWNTISDEQFF
>.|TRBV28|.|TRBJ2-7
TGTGCCAGCAGTTACGGGGTTTCCTACGAGCAGTACTTC
CASSYGVSYEQYF
>few|TRBV7-2|.|TRBJ2-1
TGTGCCAGCAGCCTCCGGGACCGAGATTACAATGAGCAGTTCTTC
CASSLRDRDYNEQFF
>once|TRBV30|.|TRBJ1-1
TGTGCCTGGAGTGTAGGTTTTTACACTGAAGCTTTCTTT
CAWSVGFYTEAFF
>few|TRBV7-2|.|TRBJ2-5
TGTGCCAGCAGATTGGCGGTTCTTGAGACCCAGTACTTC
CASRLAVLETQYF
>.|TRBV7-2|.|TRBJ1-2
TGTGCCAGCACTCGAGGTCAGGAAACCTATGGCTACACCTTC
CASTRGQETYGYTF
>few|TRBV29-1|.|TRBJ1-1
TGCAGCGCCACGACAGTGAACACTGAAGCTTTCTTT
CSATTVNTEAFF
>few|TRBV28|.|TRBJ2-3
TGTGCCAGCAGTTTGTGGGGGACTTTTAGCTCAGATACGCAGTATTTT
CASSLWGTFSSDTQYF
>.|TRBV29-1|TRBD1|TRBJ1-1
TGCAGCGTTGGGACAGGGGTATCTGAAGCTTTCTTT
CSVGTGVSEAFF
>few|TRBV29-1|TRBD1|TRBJ1-2
TGCAGCGTTGCCTGGGACAGATCTGGCTACACCTTC
CSVAWDRSGYTF
>.|TRBV29-1|TRBD1|TRBJ1-1
TGCAGCGTGGAGTTGACAGGGGTTCTGAACACTGAAGCTTTCTTT
CSVELTGVLNTEAFF
>.|TRBV29-1|.|TRBJ2-7
TGCAGCGTAGACGTGGGCAGGGGGGTCGACGAGCAGTACTTC
CSVDVGRGVDEQYF
>.|TRBV5-6|.|TRBJ1-4
TGTGCCAGCAGCTTGAGGGGACCGCAGGCGAAACTGTTTTTT
CASSLRGPQAKLFF
>once|TRBV6-5|.|TRBJ2-5
TGTGCCAGCAGTTACTCGGACCGGGGACAAACCCAGTACTTC
CASSYSDRGQTQYF
>many|TRBV6-6|.|TRBJ2-5
TGTGCCAGCAGCCGACAGGAAGAGACCCAGTACTTC
CASSRQEETQYF
>few|TRBV29-1|TRBD1|TRBJ2-3
TGCAGCGTTCCCGGACAGGGCACAGATACGCAGTATTTT
CSVPGQGTDTQYF
>few|TRBV28|.|TRBJ2-1
TGTGCCACTAAACTATCGGGAGCAGCCTACAATGAGCAGTTCTTC
CATKLSGAAYNEQFF
>.|TRBV28|TRBD2|TRBJ2-1
TGTGCCAGCAAACTAGCGGGGGGGCCCTATGAGCAGTTCTTC
CASKLAGGPYEQFF
>.|TRBV30|TRBD2|TRBJ2-7
TGTGCCTGGAGTTTCTCTAGCGGTCCCTACGAGCAGTACTTC
CAWSFSSGPYEQYF
>.|TRBV15|.|TRBJ2-1
TGTGCCACCAGCAGGGGACCCGACTTGTACAATGAGCAGTTCTTC
CATSRGPDLYNEQFF
>.|TRBV7-2|.|TRBJ2-5
TGTGCCAGCAGCTCCTACGGGTCGCGAGAGACCCAGTACTTC
CASSSYGSRETQYF
>.|TRBV7-3|.|TRBJ2-3
TGTGCCAGCAAAAGTGGAGGGTCGGATACGCAGTATTTT
CASKSGGSDTQYF
>.|TRBV20-1|.|TRBJ2-7
TGCAGTGCCCGGGGGATCGACGAGCAGTACTTC
CSARGIDEQYF
>.|TRBV28|TRBD1|TRBJ2-1
TGTGCCAGCAGTTCCGGGACAGTACGACACAATGAGCAGTTCTTC
CASSSGTVRHNEQFF
>once|TRBV18|TRBD1|TRBJ2-7
TGTGCCAGCTCACCCCGGACAGGGTCCTACGAGCAGTACTTC
CASSPRTGSYEQYF
>.|TRBV4-2|TRBD2|TRBJ2-7
TGTGCCAGCAGCCAAGATACTAGCGGGACCTACGAGCAGTACTTC
CASSQDTSGTYEQYF
>once|TRBV2|TRBD2|TRBJ2-1
TGTGCCAGCAGTGAACGGCCCGCTAGCGGGGGGGCCCTGGGTGAGCAGTTCTTC
CASSERPASGGALGEQFF
>.|TRBV30|.|TRBJ2-6
TGTGCCTGGGATCAGAGCTCTGGGGCCAACGTCCTGACTTTC
CAWDQSSGANVLTF
>.|TRBV29-1|.|TRBJ2-1
TGCAGCGTTGACACCGGGTGGGGGTGGTTCTTC
CSVDTGWGWFF
>few|TRBV29-1|.|TRBJ1-2
TGCAGCGTTGAGTGGGGGCAGGCGGGCTACACCTTC
CSVEWGQAGYTF
>.|TRBV2|.|TRBJ2-2
TGTGCCAGCTTAGAAACCGGGGAGCTGTTTTTT
CASLETGELFF
>.|TRBV30|.|TRBJ2-1
TGTGCCTACCGATATTTACGAGCTTCCAATGAGCAGTTCTTC
CAYRYLRASNEQFF
>few|TRBV28|TRBD2|TRBJ2-1
TGTGCCAGCAGCCGACGGGAGGGGCTTCTCCTACAGGGTGAGCAGTTCTTC
CASSRREGLLLQGEQFF
>.|TRBV29-1|.|TRBJ1-5
TGCAGCGTTGTAGCCGGGGTGGATCAGCCCCAGCATTTT
CSVVAGVDQPQHF
>.|TRBV7-2|TRBD2|TRBJ2-7
TGTGCCAGCAGCCAGTACGGGACTAGCATGTACGAGCAGTACTTC
CASSQYGTSMYEQYF
>.|TRBV9|.|TRBJ2-1
TGTGCCAGCAATCAGGGCGGCCGTTCAAATCGTGAGCAGTTCTTC
CASNQGGRSNREQFF